This T cell receptor beta chain was observed in a study of monozygotic twins with cystic fibrosis. Method: immunoSEQ multiplex PCR; TCRdb's copy keeps in-frame clones and lacks some. The data contain 12,000 to 15,000 clones, roughly nine tenths of them singletons. The sample comprised blood. The clonotype comes from a boy between 10 and 17 years old with cystic fibrosis.

CDR3 nucleotide sequence: TGTGCCAGCAGCAGGGGACTGATGAGCTCCTACAATGAGCAGTTCTTC. Residues: CASSRGLMSSYNEQFF. The chain uses TRBV9 and TRBJ2-1; a weak D match, TRBD2 (6 bases). V lost 4 bases and J lost 0, with 14 bases in between. Germline loops: CDR1 SGDLS, CDR2 YYNGEE. The CDR3 covers 16 residues.